Given below is one TCR beta chain in context. The sample is drawn from a study of blood T cell repertoires in COVID-19. The CDR3 spans 15 residues. The germline CDR1 and CDR2 sequences are ENHRY and SYGVKD. The junction had 5 bases not matched to a gene; V was cut back by 3 bases and J by 5 bases. Repertoires were generated with immunoSEQ multiplex PCR, while TCRdb's copy carries only in-frame clones and drops some. The sample carries roughly 250,000 clones, approximately 85% recorded once. The sequenced sample consisted of peripheral blood. This receptor was identified in a man aged 45-60 years with acute or convalescent COVID-19. The chain uses TRBV10-3 and TRBJ2-5; 11 bases line up with TRBD2. DNA for the CDR3: TGTGCCATCAGTGATTCTAGCGGGAGGTCGGAGACCCAGTACTTC. This codes for CAISDSSGRSETQYF.